This TCR beta chain stems from a study of blood T cell repertoires in COVID-19. TCRdb keeps only in-frame clones here, not all; method: immunoSEQ multiplex PCR. The data hold around 80,000 clones, with 80% to 90% observed a single time. This CDR3 spans 14 amino acids. The V end was cut by 7 bases, the J end by 0 bases, with 12 bases between. CDR1 is SQVTM and CDR2 is ANQGSEA in the germline V gene. The TCR originated in a woman of 80 years or more with acute or convalescent COVID-19. The chain recombines TRBV29-1 with TRBJ2-2; weak D call: TRBD1 (6 bases). The sample consisted of peripheral blood. As DNA, the CDR3 is TGCAGCGCCCAAAGGGGGACGAACACCGGGGAGCTGTTTTTT. It translates to CSAQRGTNTGELFF.